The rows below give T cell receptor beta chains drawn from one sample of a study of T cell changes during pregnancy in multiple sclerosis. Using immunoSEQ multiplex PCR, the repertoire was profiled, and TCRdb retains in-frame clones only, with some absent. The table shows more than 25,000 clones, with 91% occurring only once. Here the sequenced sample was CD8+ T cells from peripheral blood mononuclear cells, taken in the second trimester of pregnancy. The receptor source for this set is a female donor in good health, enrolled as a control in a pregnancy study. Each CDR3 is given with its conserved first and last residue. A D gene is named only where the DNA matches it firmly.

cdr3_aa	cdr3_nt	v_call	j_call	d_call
CASSVATGVGNTIYF	TGTGCCAGCAGCGTAGCGACAGGGGTGGGAAACACCATATATTTT	TRBV9	TRBJ1-3	TRBD1
CASSLGLAGGPNTGELFF	TGTGCCAGCAGCTTGGGACTAGCGGGGGGTCCCAACACCGGGGAGCTGTTTTTT	TRBV5-5	TRBJ2-2	TRBD2
CASSLGANQETQYF	TGTGCCAGCAGCTTAGGGGCTAACCAAGAGACCCAGTACTTC	TRBV7-6	TRBJ2-5	NA
CASSYLTGNTEAFF	TGTGCCAGCAGTTACCTGACAGGGAACACTGAAGCTTTCTTT	TRBV6-5	TRBJ1-1	NA
CASSPGLAGGPLTDTQYF	TGTGCCAGTAGTCCAGGACTAGCGGGGGGTCCCCTCACAGATACGCAGTATTTT	TRBV19	TRBJ2-3	TRBD2
CASSTGQGAIYEQYF	TGCGCCAGCAGCACTGGACAGGGGGCGATCTACGAGCAGTACTTC	TRBV5-1	TRBJ2-7	TRBD1
CASSPGHRGDTQYF	TGTGCCAGCAGTCCAGGACACCGAGGAGATACGCAGTATTTT	TRBV6-5	TRBJ2-3	NA
CASSVRVQPYNEQFF	TGTGCCAGCAGCGTCCGGGTTCAACCCTACAATGAGCAGTTCTTC	TRBV13	TRBJ2-1	NA
CASSPRGVTDTQYF	TGTGCCAGCAGCCCCCGGGGGGTCACAGATACGCAGTATTTT	TRBV27	TRBJ2-3	TRBD2
CATFLAGSTDTQYF	TGTGCCACCTTCCTAGCGGGGAGCACAGATACGCAGTATTTT	TRBV7-9	TRBJ2-3	TRBD2
CASSLVNEAVAFF	TGTGCCAGCAGCTTAGTGAACGAGGCGGTGGCTTTCTTT	TRBV11-2	TRBJ1-1	NA
CASSLGQPSSGNTIYF	TGTGCCAGCAGCTTGGGACAGCCTAGTTCTGGAAACACCATATATTTT	TRBV27	TRBJ1-3	TRBD1
CASSSGTGGRTEAFF	TGTGCCAGCAGTTCGGGGACAGGGGGGAGAACTGAAGCTTTCTTT	TRBV27	TRBJ1-1	TRBD1